This is a list of T cell receptor beta chains from one sample in a study of shared clonotypes between healthy human individuals. Clones were sequenced by immunoSEQ multiplex PCR, and TCRdb holds only the in-frame ones, with some missing. The sample lists around 1,900,000 clones; 90% to 95% were seen once. Specimen: naive CD8+ T cells from PBMCs. These receptors came from a man between 18 and 29 years old in good health. Some clones in this sample may be carry-over from other donors' samples. Both conserved end residues are part of each CDR3. A D gene is named only where the DNA matches it firmly. Only part of the rows carry a size: once, few, many, or a class if the clone is expanded.

d_call | clone_size | j_call | v_call | cdr3_aa | cdr3_nt
TRBD1 | . | TRBJ1-2 | TRBV29-1 | CSVLSPDYRGHGYTF | TGCAGCGTCCTCAGTCCCGATTACAGGGGGCACGGCTACACCTTC
. | . | TRBJ2-3 | TRBV28 | CASSFASEGNTQYF | TGTGCCAGCAGTTTCGCCAGTGAGGGAAATACGCAGTATTTT
. | . | TRBJ1-2 | TRBV5-1 | CASSLTGPNYGYTF | TGCGCCAGCAGCTTGACAGGGCCTAACTATGGCTACACCTTC
TRBD2 | . | TRBJ2-3 | TRBV27 | CASSFFLREGTDTQYF | TGTGCCAGCAGTTTTTTCTTGCGGGAGGGGACAGATACGCAGTATTTT
. | . | TRBJ2-7 | TRBV5-1 | CASRLGPDNHEQYF | TGCGCCAGCAGACTGGGCCCTGACAACCACGAGCAGTACTTC
TRBD1 | . | TRBJ2-5 | TRBV27 | CASSDRGGSQETQYF | TGTGCCAGCAGCGACAGGGGTGGTAGTCAAGAGACCCAGTACTTC
. | . | TRBJ2-7 | TRBV4-1 | CASSQTGQASYEQYF | TGCGCCAGCAGCCAAACGGGCCAGGCCTCCTACGAGCAGTACTTC
. | . | TRBJ2-1 | TRBV28 | CASRGGNYNEQFF | TGTGCCAGCAGGGGGGGTAACTACAATGAGCAGTTCTTC
TRBD2 | . | TRBJ2-7 | TRBV9 | CASSAASGTYEQYF | TGTGCCAGCAGCGCGGCTAGCGGGACCTACGAGCAGTACTTC
. | . | TRBJ2-7 | TRBV9 | CASSWGQGSYEQYF | TGTGCCAGTTCCTGGGGGCAGGGGTCCTACGAGCAGTACTTC
TRBD1 | . | TRBJ1-5 | TRBV4-1 | CASSQILRDSYFTSNQPQHF | TGCGCCAGCAGCCAGATCCTCCGGGACAGTTACTTTACGAGCAATCAGCCCCAGCATTTT
TRBD1 | . | TRBJ2-7 | TRBV4-1 | CASSASGTGAYEQYF | TGCGCCAGCAGCGCGAGCGGGACAGGGGCCTACGAGCAGTACTTC
. | . | TRBJ2-7 | TRBV7-3 | CASRPGAGTYEQYF | TGTGCCAGCAGACCTGGGGCGGGTACCTACGAGCAGTACTTC
. | . | TRBJ2-7 | TRBV27 | CASSWGVTYEQYF | TGTGCCAGCAGTTGGGGAGTGACCTACGAGCAGTACTTC
. | . | TRBJ1-2 | TRBV14 | CASSQDFGGRDGYTF | TGTGCCAGCAGCCAAGATTTTGGGGGGAGAGATGGCTACACCTTC
TRBD2 | . | TRBJ2-5 | TRBV13 | CASSLPAGGPVGTQYF | TGTGCCAGCAGCTTACCAGCGGGAGGGCCCGTAGGGACCCAGTACTTC
. | . | TRBJ2-7 | TRBV4-2 | CASSQVYGTYEQYF | TGTGCCAGCAGCCAAGTTTACGGTACCTACGAGCAGTACTTC
. | . | TRBJ1-1 | TRBV7-9 | CASSFSPQDSAGAFF | TGTGCCAGCAGCTTCTCCCCCCAGGACTCCGCCGGAGCTTTCTTT
. | . | TRBJ2-5 | TRBV25-1 | CASSEHYMGSGGTQYF | TGTGCCAGCAGTGAACACTACATGGGTTCCGGGGGGACCCAGTACTTC
. | . | TRBJ1-1 | TRBV19 | CATTTLGAANTEAFF | TGTGCCACTACCACCCTCGGGGCAGCTAACACTGAAGCTTTCTTT
. | . | TRBJ1-5 | TRBV28 | CASSLYRGISNQPQHF | TGTGCCAGCAGTTTATACAGAGGGATCAGCAATCAGCCCCAGCATTTT
. | . | TRBJ2-2 | TRBV4-1 | CASSRPPGHPQGGELFF | TGCGCCAGCAGCCGCCCTCCCGGACATCCTCAAGGCGGGGAGCTGTTTTTT
TRBD1 | . | TRBJ1-1 | TRBV9 | CASSAGGTGGKPNTEAFF | TGTGCCAGCAGCGCAGGCGGGACAGGGGGAAAACCGAACACTGAAGCTTTCTTT
. | . | TRBJ1-1 | TRBV28 | CASSFRGGNTEAFF | TGTGCCAGCAGTTTTAGGGGGGGTAACACTGAAGCTTTCTTT
. | . | TRBJ1-2 | TRBV9 | CASSTLNRASGYGYTF | TGTGCCAGCAGCACCCTTAACAGGGCATCGGGCTATGGCTACACCTTC
. | once | TRBJ2-1 | TRBV4-1 | CASSQVGGSYNEQFF | TGCGCCAGCAGCCAAGTTGGAGGCTCCTACAATGAGCAGTTCTTC
TRBD2 | . | TRBJ2-1 | TRBV28 | CASSAYRLRGRPAYNEQFF | TGTGCCAGCAGCGCGTACCGCTTACGCGGGAGGCCCGCCTACAATGAGCAGTTCTTC
. | . | TRBJ2-1 | TRBV5-6 | CASSPRDEGIVGEQFF | TGTGCCAGCAGCCCTCGTGATGAGGGGATCGTCGGTGAGCAGTTCTTC
TRBD2 | . | TRBJ2-7 | TRBV7-2 | CASTLAGALGGEQYF | TGTGCCAGCACCCTAGCGGGGGCCTTGGGGGGTGAGCAGTACTTC
TRBD1 | . | TRBJ2-7 | TRBV6-1 | CASSTGTGSHEQYF | TGTGCCAGCAGTACCGGGACAGGGTCCCACGAGCAGTACTTC
TRBD1 | . | TRBJ1-2 | TRBV4-2 | CASSQEGATGKANYGYTF | TGTGCCAGCAGCCAGGAGGGGGCGACAGGGAAAGCTAACTATGGCTACACCTTC
TRBD1 | few | TRBJ2-7 | TRBV27 | CASSPGTAYEQYF | TGTGCCAGCAGTCCCGGGACAGCCTACGAGCAGTACTTC
. | . | TRBJ1-1 | TRBV14 | CASSHLGSATNTEAFF | TGTGCCAGCAGCCACCTAGGGAGTGCAACGAACACTGAAGCTTTCTTT
. | . | TRBJ2-5 | TRBV10-3 | CAISESKVGLEETQYF | TGTGCCATCAGTGAGTCGAAGGTCGGATTAGAAGAGACCCAGTACTTC
TRBD2 | . | TRBJ2-2 | TRBV7-8 | CARSSLAGETGELFF | TGTGCCAGGAGCTCACTAGCGGGAGAAACCGGGGAGCTGTTTTTT
TRBD1 | . | TRBJ1-2 | TRBV7-9 | CASRPAGGHYGYTF | TGTGCCAGCAGACCTGCAGGGGGCCACTATGGCTACACCTTC
TRBD1 | . | TRBJ2-7 | TRBV4-1 | CASSQGSGTGLYEQYF | TGCGCCAGCAGCCAAGGATCGGGGACAGGACTGTACGAGCAGTACTTC
. | . | TRBJ1-2 | TRBV18 | CASSPFRDPGGYGYTF | TGTGCCAGCTCACCATTCCGGGACCCGGGGGGCTATGGCTACACCTTC
TRBD2 | . | TRBJ2-1 | TRBV7-9 | CASSSSGRANEQFF | TGTGCCAGCAGCTCGAGCGGGAGGGCCAATGAGCAGTTCTTC
TRBD2 | once | TRBJ2-2 | TRBV12-5 | CASGLVGPSGSLTGELFF | TGTGCTAGTGGTTTGGTTGGGCCTAGCGGGAGTTTAACCGGGGAGCTGTTTTTT
TRBD2 | . | TRBJ2-7 | TRBV9 | CASSVGLAASSYEQYF | TGTGCCAGCAGCGTAGGGCTAGCGGCAAGCTCCTACGAGCAGTACTTC
. | . | TRBJ2-1 | TRBV5-1 | CASSTSGAEQFF | TGCGCCAGCAGCACGAGTGGTGCGGAGCAGTTCTTC
. | . | TRBJ1-5 | TRBV19 | CASSIGWQPQHF | TGTGCCAGTAGTATTGGTTGGCAGCCCCAGCATTTT
. | . | TRBJ2-7 | TRBV29-1 | CSVEGDGSKYEQYF | TGCAGCGTTGAGGGGGACGGCTCCAAATACGAGCAGTACTTC
. | . | TRBJ2-5 | TRBV27 | CASSLVARETQYF | TGTGCCAGCAGTTTAGTGGCACGAGAGACCCAGTACTTC
. | . | TRBJ2-1 | TRBV7-9 | CASSSPPNEQFF | TGTGCCAGCAGCTCCCCCCCCAATGAGCAGTTCTTC
. | . | TRBJ1-2 | TRBV5-1 | CASSLEQVLFGYTF | TGCGCCAGCAGCTTAGAACAGGTCCTCTTCGGCTACACCTTC
TRBD2 | . | TRBJ2-3 | TRBV27 | CASSPGLAGIGTDTQYF | TGTGCCAGCAGTCCTGGACTAGCGGGAATTGGCACAGATACGCAGTATTTT
. | . | TRBJ2-7 | TRBV29-1 | CSVEDPGERGSYEQYF | TGCAGCGTTGAGGACCCGGGGGAAAGGGGCTCCTACGAGCAGTACTTC
. | once | TRBJ1-5 | TRBV19 | CASSPQGFNQPQHF | TGTGCCAGTAGTCCCCAGGGATTTAATCAGCCCCAGCATTTT